This entry is about one T cell receptor beta chain. Clones were sequenced by immunoSEQ multiplex PCR, and TCRdb holds only the in-frame ones, with some missing. The table has about 83,000 clones, about nine tenths seen once. Per germline, CDR1 SNHLY and CDR2 FYNNEI. The CDR3 covers 13 residues. Losses at the gene ends were 8 bases for V and 7 bases for J; bases not matched to a gene: 4. This record comes from a study of T cell changes during pregnancy in multiple sclerosis. This sequence was found in a female donor in good health, serving as a control in a pregnancy study. Some clones in this sample may be carry-over from other donors' samples. Sample: PBMCs, taken in the first trimester of pregnancy. This chain connects TRBV2 to TRBJ1-4, with 10 bases matching TRBD1. CDR3 sequence (DNA): TGTGCCAGCGGACAGGGGGTCGCTGAAAAACTGTTTTTT. Residues: CASGQGVAEKLFF.